This TCR beta chain is from a study of lymphopenia after photon versus proton radiotherapy. CDR1 and CDR2 (germline): SGHDT, YYEEEE. This CDR3 is 16 amino acids long. With V trimmed by 4 bases and J by 3 bases, 10 bases remained unmatched. Some clones are missing from TCRdb's copy, which holds only in-frame ones; the method was immunoSEQ multiplex PCR. This table holds some 40,000 clones, about 86% found once. The TCR sequence derives from a woman aged 70-85 years with pancreatic cancer. Some clones in this sample may be carry-over from other donors' samples. The material sequenced was peripheral blood, taken from a patient treated with proton-based radiotherapy. The gene calls are TRBV5-6 and TRBJ2-7, with 10 nucleotides matching TRBD1. The CDR3 DNA reads TGTGCCAGCAGCCTCGGACAGGGGGGTTATATCTACGAGCAGTACTTC. This encodes CASSLGQGGYIYEQYF.